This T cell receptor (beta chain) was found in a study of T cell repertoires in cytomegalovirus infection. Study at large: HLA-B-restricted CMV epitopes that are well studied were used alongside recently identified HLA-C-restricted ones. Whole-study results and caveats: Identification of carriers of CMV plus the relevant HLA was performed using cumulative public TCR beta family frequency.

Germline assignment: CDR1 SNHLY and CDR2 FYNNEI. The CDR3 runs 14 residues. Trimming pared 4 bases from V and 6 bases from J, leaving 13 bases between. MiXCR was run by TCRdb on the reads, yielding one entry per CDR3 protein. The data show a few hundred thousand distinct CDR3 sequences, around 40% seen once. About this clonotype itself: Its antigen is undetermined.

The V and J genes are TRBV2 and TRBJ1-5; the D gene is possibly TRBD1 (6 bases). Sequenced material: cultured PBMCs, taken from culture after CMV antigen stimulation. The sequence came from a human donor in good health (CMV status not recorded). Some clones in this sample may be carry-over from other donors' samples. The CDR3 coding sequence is TGTGCCAGCAGTGTAGGAGAGGGGGGTCAGCCCCAGCATTTT. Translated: CASSVGEGGQPQHF.